This TCR beta chain was sequenced in a study of blood T cell repertoires in COVID-19 (dated by TCRdb to between 2020 and 2021). Background for the entire study: Samples covering the acute and convalescent phases of COVID-19 were provided by collaborators in the United States, Italy and Spain. The material from the prospective study consisted of cDNA or gDNA derived from T cells, B-cell-depleted T cells, or PBMCs. Deeply sampled blood TCRbeta repertoires from subjects exposed to, actively infected with, or recovered from COVID-19 were included in the dataset. A freely available public database, intended as a resource for researchers studying the immune response to SARS-CoV-2, is where the repertoires were released. The samples were drawn from the first 160 participants of the ongoing ImmuneRACE study and from 1,254 subjects provided by 6 global collaborators. Nearly every sample came with metadata listing a de-identified subject ID, COVID-19 status, age in years and sex. Where HLA class I and class II types were available, the types were taken from metadata supplied by the sample provider, not from assay-based typing.

General findings and caveats noted by the study authors: How much clinical and demographic metadata was included differed by source and by participant, and the metadata was provided uncurated.

One collaborating source in Seattle enrolled patients while the patients were actively infected and followed the patients over time throughout the course of disease. Whole blood was collected in K2EDTA tubes by collaborating institutions according to the institutions' own protocols. For TCRbeta analysis, collaborators shipped samples as frozen whole blood, isolated PBMCs, or DNA extracted from either of those sample types. TCRbeta CDR3 regions were amplified from genomic DNA using the immunoSEQ Assay, a bias-controlled multiplex PCR. Per the authors' processing: The number of nucleated cells in each sample was estimated from the amplification of reference gene primers within the assay. Sequence reads were collapsed and filtered to measure the absolute abundance of every unique TCRbeta CDR3 rearrangement. Productive Simpson clonality was computed per sample as the square root of Simpson's diversity index over productive rearrangements. The source is immuneACCESS, and TCRdb retained only in-frame sequences with V and J called. Part of the clones is not carried over; for the studies checked, unresolved V genes explain less than half of this, and the remainder is unexplained. V, J and clone size derive from that table, while D and trimming were established from the DNA sequence. A total of almost 250,000 clones appear in this sample, about 84% of them only once. Over 5.5% of the sample is held by the ten biggest clonotypes.

Comment on this clone: Its antigen is unknown. Base qualities were left out, and no much larger clone turns up one base away.

The CDR3 covers 14 residues, taking in both the cysteine and the phenylalanine. The sequence is cut down to CDR3 DNA, 42 bases in frame from base 1. V and J lose 2 bases and 7 bases, and a span of 12 bases separates them. Looking up the germline V gene (reference sequence) yields CDR1 MNHNY and CDR2 SVGAGI. Sequencing was carried out using peripheral blood. The source of this sequence is a woman older than 75 with COVID-19, enrolled during active disease. The V and J segments used are TRBV6-6 and TRBJ1-5; there is no confident call for the D gene. The DNA reads as follows: TGTGCCAGCAGTTACCCGGAGGGAGACCAGCCCCAGCATTTT. It specifies CASSYPEGDQPQHF.